This paragraph covers one T cell receptor (beta chain) sequence. As yet, its antigen is unknown. Each subset's genomic DNA was split evenly across several immunoSEQ plates. Original data processing: ImmunoSEQ gave junction-only sequences without quality scores, so filtering differed. TCRdb's copy holds only in-frame clones and misses some; the assay was immunoSEQ multiplex PCR. V, J and clone size reflect that table, while D and trimming were determined from the DNA. The sample has over a million clones, around 74% seen once; the top ten hold 1.4%. The source of the sample is a study of shared clonotypes between healthy human individuals. Study-wide context: Each donor's CD8 memory used one plate, CD8 naive two, each CD4 subset three. Study-wide findings and caveats: Sequencing depth was predicted to influence how clonotypes are shared among donors.

Germline loops: CDR1 SGHRS, CDR2 YFSETQ. The CDR3 totals 16 residues. V was pared by 6 bases and J by 0 bases, with 8 bases of the junction left unmatched. Sequencing input: memory CD4+ T cells sorted from blood. As for subset: CD45RA-negative fraction. V is TRBV5-1 and J is TRBJ2-1; 8 positions agree with TRBD2. The clonotype was recovered from a man younger than 35 in good health. CDR3 in DNA: TGCGCCAGCACCAATTCGGGGGGGCGCTCCTACAATGAGCAGTTCTTC. It specifies CASTNSGGRSYNEQFF.